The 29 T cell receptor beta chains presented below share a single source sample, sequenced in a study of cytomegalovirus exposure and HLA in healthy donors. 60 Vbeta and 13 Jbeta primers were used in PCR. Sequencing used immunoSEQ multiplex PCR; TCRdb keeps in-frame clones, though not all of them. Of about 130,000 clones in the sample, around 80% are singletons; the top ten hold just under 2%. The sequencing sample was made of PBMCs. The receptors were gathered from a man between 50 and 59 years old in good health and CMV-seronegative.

CDR3 protein: CASGQNTGELFF. The CDR3 DNA reads as TGCGCCAGCGGGCAGAACACCGGGGAGCTGTTTTTT. The chain combines TRBV5-1 with TRBJ2-2; no clear D gene. The CDR3 has 12 residues. Germline V gives CDR1 SGHRS, CDR2 YFSETQ. The V and J ends lost 7 bases and 1 base respectively, with 5 bases between them.

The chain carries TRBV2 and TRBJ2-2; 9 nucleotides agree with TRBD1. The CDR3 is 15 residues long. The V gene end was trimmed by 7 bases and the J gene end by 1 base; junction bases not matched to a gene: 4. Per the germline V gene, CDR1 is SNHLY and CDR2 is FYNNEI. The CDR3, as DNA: TGTGCCAGCATCCCGGGACAGGGGAACACCGGGGAGCTGTTTTTT. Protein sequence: CASIPGQGNTGELFF.

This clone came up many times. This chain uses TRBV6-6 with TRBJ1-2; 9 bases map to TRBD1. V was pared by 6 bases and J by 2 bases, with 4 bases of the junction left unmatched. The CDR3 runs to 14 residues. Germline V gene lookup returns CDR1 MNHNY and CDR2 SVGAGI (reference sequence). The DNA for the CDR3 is TGTGCCAGCAGATGGACAGGGGAGAACTATGGCTACACCTTC. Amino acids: CASRWTGENYGYTF.

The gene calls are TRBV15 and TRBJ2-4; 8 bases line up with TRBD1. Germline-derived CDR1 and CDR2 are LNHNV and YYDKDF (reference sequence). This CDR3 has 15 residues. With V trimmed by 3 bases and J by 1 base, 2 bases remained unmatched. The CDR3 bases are TGTGCCACCAGCAGGGACAGGGAGGCCAAAAACATTCAGTACTTC. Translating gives CATSRDREAKNIQYF.

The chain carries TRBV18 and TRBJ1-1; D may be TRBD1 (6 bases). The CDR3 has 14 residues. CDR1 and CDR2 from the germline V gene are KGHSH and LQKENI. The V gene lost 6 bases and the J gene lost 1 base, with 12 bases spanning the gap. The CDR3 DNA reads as TGTGCCAGCTCCCTCCAGGGGAAGAACACTGAAGCTTTCTTT. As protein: CASSLQGKNTEAFF.

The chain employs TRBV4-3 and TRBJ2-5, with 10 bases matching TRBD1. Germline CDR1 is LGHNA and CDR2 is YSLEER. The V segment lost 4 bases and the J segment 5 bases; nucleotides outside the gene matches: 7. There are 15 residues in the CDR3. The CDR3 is CASSPGTGAGETQYF. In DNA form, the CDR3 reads TGCGCCAGCAGCCCTGGGACAGGGGCGGGGGAGACCCAGTACTTC.

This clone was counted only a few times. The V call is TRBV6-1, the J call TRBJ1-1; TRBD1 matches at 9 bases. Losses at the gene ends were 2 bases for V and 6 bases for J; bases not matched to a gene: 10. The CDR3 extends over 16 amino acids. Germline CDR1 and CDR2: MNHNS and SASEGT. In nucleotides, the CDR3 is TGTGCCAGCAGTGAAACCTATGACAGGGGGAGGTCTGAAGCTTTCTTT. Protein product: CASSETYDRGRSEAFF.

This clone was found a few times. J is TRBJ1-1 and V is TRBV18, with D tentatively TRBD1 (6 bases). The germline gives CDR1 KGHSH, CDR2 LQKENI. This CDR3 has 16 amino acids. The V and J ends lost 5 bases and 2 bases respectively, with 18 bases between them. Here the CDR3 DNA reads TGTGCCAGCTCATCATCAGGGGAAGGGGGAAACACTGAAGCTTTCTTT. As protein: CASSSSGEGGNTEAFF. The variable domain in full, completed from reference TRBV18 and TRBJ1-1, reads NAGVMQNPRHLVRRRGQEARLRCSPMKGHSHVYWYRQLPEEGLKFMVYLQKENIIDESGMPKERFSAEFPKEGPSILRIQQVVRGDSAAYFCASSSSGEGGNTEAFFGQGTRLTVV.

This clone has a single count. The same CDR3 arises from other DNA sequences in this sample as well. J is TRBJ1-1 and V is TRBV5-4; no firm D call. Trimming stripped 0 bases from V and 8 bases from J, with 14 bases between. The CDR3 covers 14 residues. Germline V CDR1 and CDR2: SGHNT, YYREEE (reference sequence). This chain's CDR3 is CASSLGHPTTEAFF. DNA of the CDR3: TGTGCCAGCAGCTTGGGACACCCCACCACCGAAGCTTTCTTT.

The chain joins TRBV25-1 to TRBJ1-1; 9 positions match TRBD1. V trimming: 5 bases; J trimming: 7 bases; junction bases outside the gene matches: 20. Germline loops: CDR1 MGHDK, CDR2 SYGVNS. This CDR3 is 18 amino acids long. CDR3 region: CASSLYSAPTGGPNEAFF. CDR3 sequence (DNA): TGTGCCAGCAGTCTCTATTCAGCACCGACAGGGGGTCCTAATGAAGCTTTCTTT.

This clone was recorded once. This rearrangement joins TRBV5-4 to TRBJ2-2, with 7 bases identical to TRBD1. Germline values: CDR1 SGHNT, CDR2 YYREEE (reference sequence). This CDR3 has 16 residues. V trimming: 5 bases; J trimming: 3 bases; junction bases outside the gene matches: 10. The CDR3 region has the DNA TGTGCCAGCAGTCGACAGGGTCTCATGGACACCGGGGAGCTGTTTTTT. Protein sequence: CASSRQGLMDTGELFF.

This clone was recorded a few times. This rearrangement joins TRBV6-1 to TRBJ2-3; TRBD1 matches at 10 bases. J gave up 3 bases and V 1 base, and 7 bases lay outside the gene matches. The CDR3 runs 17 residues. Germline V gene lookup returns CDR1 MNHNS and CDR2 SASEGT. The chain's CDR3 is CASSEDQTGGQTDTQYF. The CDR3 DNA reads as TGTGCCAGCAGTGAAGATCAGACAGGGGGCCAAACAGATACGCAGTATTTT.

Here the CDR3 DNA reads TGTGCCATCGGGTCCCAGTTGGGCGGGGAGCAGTACGTC. This encodes CAIGSQLGGEQYV. The V gene is TRBV10-3, the J gene TRBJ2-7, with D perhaps matching TRBD2 (5 bases). V was cut by 8 bases and J by 7 bases, with 18 bases left in between. The CDR3 is 13 amino acids. In germline, CDR1 is ENHRY, CDR2 SYGVKD.

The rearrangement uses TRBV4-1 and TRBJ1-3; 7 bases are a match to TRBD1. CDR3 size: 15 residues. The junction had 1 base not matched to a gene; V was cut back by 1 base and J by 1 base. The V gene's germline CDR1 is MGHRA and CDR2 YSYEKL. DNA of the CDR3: TGCGCCAGCAGCCAAGCGACAGGGTCTGGAAACACCATATATTTT. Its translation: CASSQATGSGNTIYF.

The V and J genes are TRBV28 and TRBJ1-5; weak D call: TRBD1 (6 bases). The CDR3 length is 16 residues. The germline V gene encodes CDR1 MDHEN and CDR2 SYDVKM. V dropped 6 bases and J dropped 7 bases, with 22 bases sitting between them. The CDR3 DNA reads TGTGCCAGCAGCCCAATCCGGAACAGGGCGGGCCAGCCCCAGCATTTT. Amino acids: CASSPIRNRAGQPQHF.

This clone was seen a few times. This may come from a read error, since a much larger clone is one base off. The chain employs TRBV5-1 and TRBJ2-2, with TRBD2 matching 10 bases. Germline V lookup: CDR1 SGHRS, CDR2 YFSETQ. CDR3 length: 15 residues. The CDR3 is CASSILAGYTGGLFF. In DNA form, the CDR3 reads TGCGCCAGCAGCATACTAGCGGGGTACACCGGGGGGCTGTTTTTT.

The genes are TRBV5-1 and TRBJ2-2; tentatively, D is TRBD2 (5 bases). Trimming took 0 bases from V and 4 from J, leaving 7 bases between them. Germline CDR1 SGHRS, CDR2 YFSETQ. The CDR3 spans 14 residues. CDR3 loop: CASSLGAGTGELFF. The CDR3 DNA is TGCGCCAGCAGCTTGGGGGCGGGCACCGGGGAGCTGTTTTTT.

CDR3 loop: CASSLGSGPNTEAFF. CDR3 nucleotides: TGTGCCAGCAGCTTAGGGTCAGGGCCGAACACTGAAGCTTTCTTT. The chain combines TRBV7-9 with TRBJ1-1; maybe TRBD1 (5 bases). Germline V gene lookup returns CDR1 SEHNR and CDR2 FQNEAQ (reference sequence). Trimming pared 1 base from V and 1 base from J, leaving 10 bases between. The CDR3 consists of 15 residues.

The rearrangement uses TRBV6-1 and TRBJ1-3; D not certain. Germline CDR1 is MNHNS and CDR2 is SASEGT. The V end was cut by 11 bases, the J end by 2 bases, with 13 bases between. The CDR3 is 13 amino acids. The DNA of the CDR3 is TGTGCCGGCAATAGAGGTGCTGGAAACACCATATATTTT. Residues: CAGNRGAGNTIYF.

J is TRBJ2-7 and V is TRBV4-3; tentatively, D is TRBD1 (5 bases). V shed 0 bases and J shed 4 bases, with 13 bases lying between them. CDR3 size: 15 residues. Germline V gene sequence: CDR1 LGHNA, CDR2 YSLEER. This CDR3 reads CASSQEETAHYEQYF. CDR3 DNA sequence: TGCGCCAGCAGCCAAGAGGAGACAGCCCATTACGAGCAGTACTTC.

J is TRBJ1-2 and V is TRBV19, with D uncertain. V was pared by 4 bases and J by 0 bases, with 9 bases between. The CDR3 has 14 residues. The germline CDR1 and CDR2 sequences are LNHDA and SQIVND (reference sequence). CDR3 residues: CASSTPGSNYGYTF. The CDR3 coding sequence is TGTGCCAGTAGTACGCCGGGTTCTAACTATGGCTACACCTTC.

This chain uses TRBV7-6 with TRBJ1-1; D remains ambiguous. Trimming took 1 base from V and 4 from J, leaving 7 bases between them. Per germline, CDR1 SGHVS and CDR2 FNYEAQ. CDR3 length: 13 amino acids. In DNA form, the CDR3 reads TGTGCCAGCAGCTTAGACAGCTCCACTGAAGCTTTCTTT. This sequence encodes CASSLDSSTEAFF.

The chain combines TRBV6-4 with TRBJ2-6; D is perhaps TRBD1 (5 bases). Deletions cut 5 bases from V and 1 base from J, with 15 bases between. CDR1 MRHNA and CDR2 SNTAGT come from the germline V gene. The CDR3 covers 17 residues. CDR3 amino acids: CASSPAPRGSGANVLTF. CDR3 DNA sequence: TGTGCCAGCAGTCCCGCTCCTAGGGGTTCTGGGGCCAACGTCCTGACTTTC.

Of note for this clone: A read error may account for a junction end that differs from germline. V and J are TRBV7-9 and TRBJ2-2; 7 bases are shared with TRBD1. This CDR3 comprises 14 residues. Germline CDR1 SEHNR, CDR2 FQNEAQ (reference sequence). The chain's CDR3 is CSSRQDRVAGELFF. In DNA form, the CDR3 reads TGTTCCAGCAGACAAGACAGGGTAGCCGGGGAGCTGTTTTTT.

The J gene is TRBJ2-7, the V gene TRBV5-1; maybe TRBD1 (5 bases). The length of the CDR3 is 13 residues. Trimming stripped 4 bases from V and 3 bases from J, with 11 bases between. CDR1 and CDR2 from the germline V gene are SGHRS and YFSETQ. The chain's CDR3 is CASSLQGGYEQYF. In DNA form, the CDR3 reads TGCGCCAGCAGCCTCCAGGGTGGCTACGAGCAGTACTTC.

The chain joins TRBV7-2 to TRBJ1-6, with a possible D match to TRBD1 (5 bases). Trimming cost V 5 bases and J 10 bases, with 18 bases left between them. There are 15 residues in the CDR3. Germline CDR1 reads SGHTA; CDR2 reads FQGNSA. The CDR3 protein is CASSAWTRQLSPLHF. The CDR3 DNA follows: TGTGCCAGCAGCGCCTGGACACGTCAGCTATCACCCCTCCACTTT.

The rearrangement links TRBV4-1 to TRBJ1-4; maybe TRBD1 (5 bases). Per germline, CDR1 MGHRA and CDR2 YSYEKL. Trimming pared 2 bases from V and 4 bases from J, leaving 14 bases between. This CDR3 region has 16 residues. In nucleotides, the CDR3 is TGCGCCAGCAGCCAATATGTAGGGGCGGATAATGAAAAACTGTTTTTT. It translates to CASSQYVGADNEKLFF.

Written as DNA, the CDR3 is TGTGCCACCAGCAGACAGGGGGCCAATCAGCCCCAGCATTTT. Residues: CATSRQGANQPQHF. The V gene is TRBV15, the J gene TRBJ1-5; 8 bases are a match to TRBD1. Trimming at V came to 2 bases and at J to 3 bases, leaving 0 bases not matched to a gene. The CDR3 consists of 14 residues. Germline V gene sequence: CDR1 LNHNV, CDR2 YYDKDF (reference sequence). Based on the CDR3 plus reference TRBV15 and TRBJ1-5, the full variable domain is DAMVIQNPRYQVTQFGKPVTLSCSQTLNHNVMYWYQQKSSQAPKLLFHYYDKDFNNEADTPDNFQSRRPNTSFCFLDIRSPGLGDTAMYLCATSRQGANQPQHFGDGTRLSIL.

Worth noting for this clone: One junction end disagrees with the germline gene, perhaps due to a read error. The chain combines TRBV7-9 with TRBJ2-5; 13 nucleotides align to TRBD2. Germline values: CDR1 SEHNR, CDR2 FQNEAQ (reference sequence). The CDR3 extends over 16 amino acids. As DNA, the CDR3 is TGTTCCAGCAGCCAACAACTAGCGGGGGGGTCAGAGACCCAGTACTTC. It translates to CSSSQQLAGGSETQYF.